A selection of T cell receptor beta chains follows, all from one sample in a study of blood T cell repertoires in COVID-19. This table comes from immunoSEQ multiplex PCR, and its TCRdb copy is limited to in-frame clones, with some not included. The sample consists of around 290,000 clones, more than 85% of them appearing once. What was sequenced was peripheral blood. The receptors were sampled from a woman aged 25 to 45 with COVID-19, enrolled during active disease. Each CDR3 is given with its conserved first and last residue. The order of the fields is clone size, D gene, J gene, V gene, CDR3 protein, CDR3 DNA. A D gene is named only where the DNA matches it firmly. Rows may omit the clone size; those that give it use once, few, many or a size class.

clone_size: few
d_call: TRBD2
j_call: TRBJ2-7
v_call: TRBV19
cdr3_aa: CASSQRASGSQQYF
cdr3_nt: TGTGCCAGTAGCCAAAGGGCTAGCGGGAGCCAGCAGTACTTC

clone_size: -
d_call: -
j_call: TRBJ1-1
v_call: TRBV7-6
cdr3_aa: CASSPQMNTEAFF
cdr3_nt: TGTGCCAGCAGCCCCCAGATGAACACTGAAGCTTTCTTT

clone_size: -
d_call: -
j_call: TRBJ2-7
v_call: TRBV19
cdr3_aa: CASSPSSYEQYF
cdr3_nt: TGTGCCAGTAGTCCTAGCTCCTACGAGCAGTACTTC

clone_size: -
d_call: -
j_call: TRBJ1-1
v_call: TRBV10-3
cdr3_aa: CAISEPDTEAFF
cdr3_nt: TGTGCCATCAGTGAGCCGGACACTGAAGCTTTCTTT

clone_size: -
d_call: -
j_call: TRBJ2-2
v_call: TRBV19
cdr3_aa: CASSILTGLNTGELFF
cdr3_nt: TGTGCCAGTAGTATACTGACAGGCCTGAACACCGGGGAGCTGTTTTTT

clone_size: once
d_call: -
j_call: TRBJ1-1
v_call: TRBV3-1/TRBV3-2
cdr3_aa: CASSQMGAVAFF
cdr3_nt: TGTGCCAGCAGCCAGATGGGGGCGGTAGCTTTCTTT

clone_size: few
d_call: TRBD2
j_call: TRBJ2-1
v_call: TRBV4-1
cdr3_aa: CASSQELASGFYNEQFF
cdr3_nt: TGCGCCAGCAGCCAAGAATTGGCTAGCGGATTCTACAATGAGCAGTTCTTC

clone_size: once
d_call: TRBD1
j_call: TRBJ1-1
v_call: TRBV5-1
cdr3_aa: CASSPARTGLNTEAFF
cdr3_nt: TGCGCCAGCAGCCCTGCTCGGACAGGGCTGAACACTGAAGCTTTCTTT

clone_size: -
d_call: -
j_call: TRBJ1-6
v_call: TRBV10-2
cdr3_aa: CASKPGQPRYSPLHF
cdr3_nt: TGCGCCAGCAAACCCGGACAGCCGCGGTATTCACCCCTCCACTTT

clone_size: once
d_call: TRBD2
j_call: TRBJ2-1
v_call: TRBV7-8
cdr3_aa: CASSLGTSGNTLYNEQFF
cdr3_nt: TGTGCCAGCAGCTTAGGGACTAGCGGGAACACTCTTTACAATGAGCAGTTCTTC

clone_size: -
d_call: -
j_call: TRBJ1-5
v_call: TRBV11-2
cdr3_aa: CASSFAPGDNQPQHF
cdr3_nt: TGTGCCAGCAGCTTCGCTCCAGGGGACAATCAGCCCCAGCATTTT

clone_size: once
d_call: TRBD2
j_call: TRBJ2-7
v_call: TRBV27
cdr3_aa: CASSWTSGSYEQYF
cdr3_nt: TGTGCCAGCAGTTGGACTAGCGGGTCCTACGAGCAGTACTTC

clone_size: -
d_call: TRBD1
j_call: TRBJ1-2
v_call: TRBV5-1
cdr3_aa: CASSEDRGFGYTF
cdr3_nt: TGCGCCAGCAGCGAGGACAGGGGATTTGGCTACACCTTC

clone_size: -
d_call: TRBD2
j_call: TRBJ2-7
v_call: TRBV7-2
cdr3_aa: CASSPTGASGIYEQYF
cdr3_nt: TGTGCCAGCAGCCCTACAGGGGCTAGCGGGATCTACGAGCAGTACTTC

clone_size: -
d_call: -
j_call: TRBJ1-6
v_call: TRBV18
cdr3_aa: CASSPGIVSPLHF
cdr3_nt: TGTGCCAGCTCACCCGGGATTGTTTCACCCCTCCACTTT

clone_size: -
d_call: TRBD2
j_call: TRBJ2-1
v_call: TRBV28
cdr3_aa: CASSLHGGRAAYNEQFF
cdr3_nt: TGTGCCAGCAGTTTACACGGAGGGAGGGCCGCGTACAATGAGCAGTTCTTC

clone_size: -
d_call: -
j_call: TRBJ1-1
v_call: TRBV29-1
cdr3_aa: CSVEGGKDTEAFF
cdr3_nt: TGCAGCGTTGAGGGGGGAAAAGACACTGAAGCTTTCTTT

clone_size: -
d_call: -
j_call: TRBJ1-1
v_call: TRBV9
cdr3_aa: CASSGSPRSGATEAFF
cdr3_nt: TGTGCCAGCAGCGGATCGCCGCGATCAGGGGCTACTGAAGCTTTCTTT

clone_size: -
d_call: -
j_call: TRBJ1-2
v_call: TRBV28
cdr3_aa: CASRPFPRTAYGYTF
cdr3_nt: TGTGCCAGCAGACCATTCCCCCGGACAGCATATGGCTACACCTTC

clone_size: -
d_call: TRBD1
j_call: TRBJ1-3
v_call: TRBV7-2
cdr3_aa: CASSTGQGSGNTIYF
cdr3_nt: TGTGCCAGCAGCACGGGACAGGGGTCCGGAAACACCATATATTTT

clone_size: -
d_call: -
j_call: TRBJ1-6
v_call: TRBV3-1/TRBV3-2
cdr3_aa: CASSQSGAKGSPLHF
cdr3_nt: TGTGCCAGCAGCCAGAGCGGGGCGAAGGGTTCACCCCTCCACTTT

clone_size: -
d_call: TRBD1
j_call: TRBJ1-3
v_call: TRBV7-9
cdr3_aa: CASSLDRGLDTIYF
cdr3_nt: TGTGCCAGCAGCCTAGACAGGGGGCTGGACACCATATATTTT

clone_size: -
d_call: TRBD1
j_call: TRBJ1-1
v_call: TRBV7-6
cdr3_aa: CASSLDRDREAFF
cdr3_nt: TGTGCCAGCAGCTTAGACCGGGACAGGGAAGCTTTCTTT

clone_size: -
d_call: -
j_call: TRBJ2-1
v_call: TRBV19
cdr3_aa: CASRTDSTSFEQFF
cdr3_nt: TGTGCCAGTCGGACGGATTCTACTAGCTTTGAGCAGTTCTTC

clone_size: -
d_call: TRBD1
j_call: TRBJ2-3
v_call: TRBV29-1
cdr3_aa: CSVARGPGDTQYF
cdr3_nt: TGCAGCGTGGCAAGGGGGCCGGGAGATACGCAGTATTTT

clone_size: -
d_call: -
j_call: TRBJ2-7
v_call: TRBV19
cdr3_aa: CATTPGTGAYEQYF
cdr3_nt: TGTGCCACCACCCCCGGGACGGGAGCCTACGAGCAGTACTTC

clone_size: -
d_call: -
j_call: TRBJ1-1
v_call: TRBV28
cdr3_aa: CASSQGSYIRAEAFF
cdr3_nt: TGTGCCAGCAGTCAGGGTTCGTATATTCGCGCTGAAGCTTTCTTT

clone_size: once
d_call: -
j_call: TRBJ2-1
v_call: TRBV9
cdr3_aa: CASSRQSGAYNEQFF
cdr3_nt: TGTGCCAGCAGTAGGCAGTCGGGGGCCTACAATGAGCAGTTCTTC

clone_size: -
d_call: -
j_call: TRBJ2-1
v_call: TRBV7-9
cdr3_aa: CASSLAQLRSYNEQFF
cdr3_nt: TGTGCCAGCAGCTTAGCGCAACTACGCTCCTACAATGAGCAGTTCTTC

clone_size: -
d_call: -
j_call: TRBJ2-3
v_call: TRBV4-1
cdr3_aa: CASSQGANTDTQYF
cdr3_nt: TGCGCCAGCAGCCAAGGGGCCAACACAGATACGCAGTATTTT

clone_size: once
d_call: TRBD1
j_call: TRBJ2-7
v_call: TRBV5-1
cdr3_aa: CASSYVWGEGAMNYGQYF
cdr3_nt: TGCGCCAGCAGTTACGTTTGGGGAGAGGGGGCGATGAACTATGGGCAGTACTTC

clone_size: -
d_call: TRBD2
j_call: TRBJ2-2
v_call: TRBV4-1
cdr3_aa: CASSQGGTSGSAGELFF
cdr3_nt: TGCGCCAGCAGCCAAGGGGGGACTAGCGGGTCGGCCGGGGAGCTGTTTTTT

clone_size: -
d_call: -
j_call: TRBJ1-1
v_call: TRBV6-5
cdr3_aa: CASSYRRENTEAFF
cdr3_nt: TGTGCCAGCAGTTATCGCAGGGAGAACACTGAAGCTTTCTTT

clone_size: -
d_call: TRBD2
j_call: TRBJ2-7
v_call: TRBV5-1
cdr3_aa: CASSLAEGLNYEQYF
cdr3_nt: TGCGCCAGCAGCTTGGCCGAGGGACTAAACTACGAGCAGTACTTC

clone_size: -
d_call: -
j_call: TRBJ1-3
v_call: TRBV30
cdr3_aa: CAWKGAGNTIYF
cdr3_nt: TGTGCCTGGAAAGGGGCTGGAAACACCATATATTTT

clone_size: -
d_call: -
j_call: TRBJ1-1
v_call: TRBV28
cdr3_aa: CASSLRAGNTEAFF
cdr3_nt: TGTGCCAGCAGCCTAAGGGCGGGGAACACTGAAGCTTTCTTT

clone_size: -
d_call: -
j_call: TRBJ1-3
v_call: TRBV30
cdr3_aa: CAWTAQRGSGNTIYF
cdr3_nt: TGTGCCTGGACCGCGCAGCGGGGCTCTGGAAACACCATATATTTT

clone_size: -
d_call: -
j_call: TRBJ1-1
v_call: TRBV19
cdr3_aa: CASILGNTEAFF
cdr3_nt: TGTGCCAGTATCCTAGGAAACACTGAAGCTTTCTTT

clone_size: -
d_call: -
j_call: TRBJ2-2
v_call: TRBV3-1/TRBV3-2
cdr3_aa: CASSQNIVNTGELFF
cdr3_nt: TGTGCCAGCAGCCAAAACATCGTTAACACCGGGGAGCTGTTTTTT

clone_size: once
d_call: -
j_call: TRBJ2-4
v_call: TRBV10-3
cdr3_aa: CAISESPGYIQYF
cdr3_nt: TGTGCCATCAGTGAGTCTCCAGGGTACATTCAGTACTTC

clone_size: few
d_call: -
j_call: TRBJ1-5
v_call: TRBV10-3
cdr3_aa: CAISEGQGHQPQHF
cdr3_nt: TGTGCCATCAGTGAAGGCCAGGGCCATCAGCCCCAGCATTTT